The next 5 T cell receptor beta chains were all read from a single sample in a study of T cells after yellow fever vaccination. TCRdb fed the 5' RACE reads into MiXCR, producing one record per CDR3 protein. The sample shows about 350,000 distinct CDR3 sequences, about 12% of them seen only once. The sequenced sample was CD4+ T cells sorted from PBMCs, obtained 15 days after the yellow fever booster vaccination. These receptor sequences come from a man between 18 and 29 years old who received the YFV17D yellow fever vaccine.

The rearrangement joins TRBV18 to TRBJ2-7; the match to TRBD1 covers 8 bases. After removal of 6 bases from V and 0 bases from J, the junction contained 7 bases not matched to a gene. The CDR3 spans 15 residues. In germline, CDR1 is KGHSH, CDR2 LQKENI. The CDR3 loop is CASSHDRGRSYEQYV. The CDR3 bases are TGTGCCAGCTCTCATGACAGGGGCCGCTCCTACGAGCAGTACGTC.

This clonotype has only one observation. J is TRBJ1-5 and V is TRBV10-3, with no clear D. The germline V and J ends were trimmed by 6 bases and 0 bases, with 3 bases remaining between them. The V gene's germline CDR1 is ENHRY and CDR2 SYGVKD. The CDR3 has 12 amino acids. In nucleotides, the CDR3 is TGTGCCATCAGGGGTAGCAATCAGCCCCAGCATTTT. It codes for CAIRGSNQPQHF.

This clonotype was counted a few times. This chain connects TRBV12-3 or TRBV12-4 to TRBJ2-7, with 8 bases that match TRBD1. J was trimmed by 4 bases and V by 1 base; bases with no gene match: 0. The CDR3 has 13 residues. The CDR3 bases are TGTGCCAGCAGTTTAGGGGACAGGTACGAGCAGTACTTC. This gives the protein CASSLGDRYEQYF.

CDR3 loop: CASSQQGDLPYNEQFF. In nucleotides, the CDR3 is TGTGCCAGCAGCCAACAGGGGGACCTCCCCTACAATGAGCAGTTCTTC. The gene calls are TRBV3-1 and TRBJ2-1; 7 positions match TRBD1. Germline loops: CDR1 LGHDT, CDR2 YNNKEL (reference sequence). The length of the CDR3 is 16 residues. V lost 2 bases, J lost 2 bases, and 6 bases stayed unmatched.

This clonotype has more than one count but fewer than ten. The V gene is TRBV18, the J gene TRBJ1-1; D is possibly TRBD1 (6 bases). The germline V gene encodes CDR1 KGHSH and CDR2 LQKENI. This CDR3 is built from 15 residues. The V end was cut by 2 bases, the J end by 2 bases, with 12 bases between. DNA for the CDR3: TGTGCCAGCTCACCATTTGCGGACAGAAACACTGAAGCTTTCTTT. It codes for CASSPFADRNTEAFF. Complete variable domain (other parts from reference TRBV18 and TRBJ1-1): NAGVMQNPRHLVRRRGQEARLRCSPMKGHSHVYWYRQLPEEGLKFMVYLQKENIIDESGMPKERFSAEFPKEGPSILRIQQVVRGDSAAYFCASSPFADRNTEAFFGQGTRLTVV.